This T cell receptor beta chain was sequenced during a study of patients and donors after allogeneic stem cell transplantation. Via MiXCR, TCRdb re-called the RT-PCR reads, giving one row per CDR3 protein. Counted here are about a million distinct CDR3 sequences, over 15% occurring once; the ten biggest clones make up approximately 5.9%. The J segment lost 5 bases and the V segment lost 1 base, leaving 10 bases of the junction unmatched. The germline CDR1 and CDR2 sequences are SGHRS and YFSETQ. The CDR3 is 16 residues long. The chain links TRBV5-1 to TRBJ2-5; TRBD1 matches at 8 bases. Sequencing was carried out using blood, either unsorted or a sorted T cell fraction (not recorded which). This clonotype originated in a human donor who was either an allogeneic HSCT recipient or a stem cell or donor lymphocyte infusion donor (not recorded which). It is not recorded whose cells these are; they may come from a transplant donor. The CDR3 is CASSLWRQGAIETQYF. The CDR3 region has the DNA TGCGCCAGCAGCTTGTGGCGGCAGGGGGCTATTGAGACCCAGTACTTC.